Here is one T cell receptor (beta chain) with its context. The antigen remains undetermined. The CDR3 length is 14 residues. Germline lookup yields CDR1 MNHNS and CDR2 SASEGT. Trimming took 6 bases from V and 14 from J; bases not matched to a gene: 13. Primers: 52 TRBV forward and 13 TRBJ reverse. Sequenced by immunoSEQ multiplex PCR; TCRdb stores in-frame clones only, minus some. The data hold around 29,000 clones, with about 93% observed a single time. Autoimmunity was present in every CD3G-deficient patient, worse in two. Patients, 2 to 39 years old, had expanded memory T-cell proportions. CD4+ T cells were divided by sorting: CD25-high CD127-low Tregs, CD25-low CD127-high conventional cells. This entry belongs to a study of regulatory T cells. General observations from the study: Hydrophobic residues at CDR3 positions 6 and 7 were enriched in conventional CD4+ T cells of CD3G-deficient patients.

This sequence was found in a child younger than 10 with CD3G deficiency. Sequenced sample: conventional CD4+ T cells sorted from blood. The rearrangement links TRBV6-1 to TRBJ2-5; 12 bases are a match to TRBD2. The CDR3 loop is CASSPGPTSGRPYF. The CDR3 region has the DNA TGTGCCAGCAGCCCGGGCCCAACTAGCGGGAGGCCATACTTC.